The clone carrying this T cell receptor (beta chain) was recorded many times. Its antigen is undetermined. The study enrolled patients aged 18 to 65 with newly diagnosed hyperthyroidism of under 2 months' duration. Criteria for exclusion of patients were uncontrolled infection, other autoimmune disease, pregnancy or lactation. CDR3 size: 9 residues. Germline V gene data show CDR1 as DFQATT and CDR2 as SNEGSKA (reference sequence). This entry comes from a study of T cells in Graves' hyperthyroidism and ophthalmopathy. Points from the study as a whole: Clonotypes that were expanded in thyroid above 0.001 mostly appeared in blood too. Separation of ophthalmopathy from stable hyperthyroidism was achieved by a 13 V-J model.

Amplified regions were TCR beta CDR3 sequences from RNA transcripts. An initial round of RT-PCR targeting the TCR CDR3 relied on the HTBI primer set. TCRdb used MiXCR to reprocess the multiplex PCR reads, holding one entry per CDR3 protein. The sample consists of a few hundred thousand distinct CDR3 sequences, 40% to 55% of them appearing once. Input material: peripheral blood or thyroid tissue (not recorded which). The TCR was taken from a young woman with Graves' hyperthyroidism. This chain joins TRBV20-1 and TRBJ2-2, with D uncertain. CDR3 in DNA: TGCCCATGCACCGGGGAGCTGTTTTTT. Its translation is CPCTGELFF.